This T cell receptor beta chain was captured by sequencing in a study of blood T cell repertoires in COVID-19. At the level of the study: Both acute and convalescent COVID-19 samples were obtained from the United States, Italy and Spain.

Under the authors' procedure: Nucleated cell counts were estimated from reference gene primer amplification. Data came from immunoSEQ multiplex PCR; TCRdb stores just in-frame clones and leaves some out. V, J and clone size derive from that table, while D and trimming were established from the DNA sequence. The table records around 99,000 clones, around four fifths of them present only once. The CDR3 runs 18 residues. Germline trimming cut 4 bases from V and 9 bases from J; bases unmatched to any gene: 23. Germline V gene sequence: CDR1 LNHDA, CDR2 SQIVND (reference sequence). This sequence was found in a woman aged 60-75 years with acute or convalescent COVID-19. The sequencing sample was made of peripheral blood. V gene TRBV19 combines with J gene TRBJ2-7, with 8 bases that match TRBD2. Here the CDR3 reads CASSTAHGGAGPGAVQYF. The CDR3 coding sequence is TGTGCCAGTAGTACGGCCCACGGGGGGGCAGGGCCAGGTGCGGTGCAGTACTTC. Complete variable domain (other parts from reference TRBV19 and TRBJ2-7): DGGITQSPKYLFRKEGQNVTLSCEQNLNHDAMYWYRQDPGQGLRLIYYSQIVNDFQKGDIAEGYSVSREKKESFPLTVTSAQKNPTAFYLCASSTAHGGAGPGAVQYFGPGTRLTVT.